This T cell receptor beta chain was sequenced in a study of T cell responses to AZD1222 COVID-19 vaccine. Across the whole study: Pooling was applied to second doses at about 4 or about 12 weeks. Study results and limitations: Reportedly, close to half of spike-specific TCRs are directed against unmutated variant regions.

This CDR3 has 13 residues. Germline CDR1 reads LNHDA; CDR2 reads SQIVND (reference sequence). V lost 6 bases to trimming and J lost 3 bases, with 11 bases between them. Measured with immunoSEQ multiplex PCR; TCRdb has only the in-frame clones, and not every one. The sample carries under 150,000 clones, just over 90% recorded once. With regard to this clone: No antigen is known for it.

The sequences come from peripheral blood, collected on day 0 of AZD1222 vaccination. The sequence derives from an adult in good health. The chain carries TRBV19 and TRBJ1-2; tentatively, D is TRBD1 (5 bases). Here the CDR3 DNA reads TGTGCCAGTAGCCCCGACAGATACTATGGCTACACCTTC. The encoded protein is CASSPDRYYGYTF.